Below, 19 T cell receptor beta chains from the same sample are listed, as sequenced in a study of shared clonotypes between healthy human individuals (TCRdb year 2020). Libraries came from the immunoSEQ multiplex PCR assay. TCRdb stores this immuneACCESS table with in-frame sequences only. Part of the clones is absent; in the studies checked, under half of the shortfall reflects unresolved V genes, and no reason is known for the rest. The sample data list 2 million or so clones, and over 85% of these were observed just once. The top ten clones comprise 0.13% of the sample. The source material was naive CD4+ T cells sorted from blood. The sample's cell subset or site label, decoded: CD45RA+ positively selected. Every receptor here comes from a young man in good health.

Remarks on this clone: This specimen includes other DNA sequences encoding the same CDR3. This chain links TRBV5-1 with TRBJ1-1; no definite D call. The V gene lost 4 bases and the J gene lost 1 base, with 8 bases spanning the gap. This CDR3 contains 13 residues. The germline V gene encodes CDR1 SGHRS and CDR2 YFSETQ. CDR3 protein: CASSLWGNTEAFF. The CDR3 DNA sequence: TGCGCCAGCAGCCTCTGGGGGAACACTGAAGCTTTCTTT.

The chain carries TRBV28 and TRBJ1-3; 7 bases are shared with TRBD1. Germline V lookup: CDR1 MDHEN, CDR2 SYDVKM. The V gene end was trimmed by 6 bases and the J gene end by 5 bases; junction bases not matched to a gene: 4. This CDR3 spans 13 amino acids. The CDR3 reads CASSTGARNTIYF. In DNA, the CDR3 is TGTGCCAGCAGCACAGGGGCCAGAAACACCATATATTTT.

The chain employs TRBV15 and TRBJ2-5, with D perhaps assigned TRBD1 or TRBD2 (5 bases each). Per germline, CDR1 LNHNV and CDR2 YYDKDF (reference sequence). The CDR3 totals 14 residues. Trimming removed 1 base from V and 4 bases from J, with 10 bases in between. The CDR3 sequence: CATSRAGTGETQYF. The CDR3 DNA reads as TGTGCCACCAGCAGAGCGGGGACGGGAGAGACCCAGTACTTC.

The chain couples TRBV13 to TRBJ1-5; D is unresolved. Deletions cut 2 bases from V and 7 bases from J, with 9 bases between. Germline CDR1 and CDR2: PRHDT and FYEKMQ (reference sequence). The length of the CDR3 is 13 residues. The CDR3 coding sequence is TGTGCCAGCAGCTTAAGGGCGGCCCAGCCCCAGCATTTT. This translates into CASSLRAAQPQHF.

The J gene is TRBJ2-1, the V gene TRBV10-1, with D unclear. CDR1 is WNHNN, CDR2 SYGVQD, per germline (reference sequence). Trimming took 5 bases from V and 2 from J, leaving 16 bases between them. The CDR3 spans 16 residues. The CDR3: CASSPSQALPYNEQFF. For the CDR3, the DNA is TGCGCCAGCAGTCCCTCGCAGGCCCTCCCCTACAATGAGCAGTTCTTC.

The chain joins TRBV28 to TRBJ1-5; 8 bases agree with TRBD1. Trimming at V came to 5 bases and at J to 3 bases, leaving 6 bases not matched to a gene. CDR3 size: 15 residues. CDR1 and CDR2 from the germline V gene are MDHEN and SYDVKM. CDR3 in amino acids: CASSLPDRVNQPQHF. For the CDR3, the DNA is TGTGCCAGCAGTCTCCCGGACAGGGTCAATCAGCCCCAGCATTTT.

This sequence joins TRBV19 and TRBJ1-1; D gene ambiguous. Germline lookup yields CDR1 LNHDA and CDR2 SQIVND (reference sequence). This CDR3 region has 13 residues. Trimming took off 8 bases at V and 0 bases at J, with 10 bases between the two ends. The CDR3 DNA reads as TGTGCCAGTGGCTCGATCTTGAACACTGAAGCTTTCTTT. Protein: CASGSILNTEAFF.

The table lists this clone with a few counts. This rearrangement joins TRBV10-3 to TRBJ2-3; 11 positions match TRBD2. The CDR3 has 16 amino acids. V gave up 4 bases and J gave up 4 bases; unmatched junction bases: 7. Germline loops: CDR1 ENHRY, CDR2 SYGVKD. Here the CDR3 DNA reads TGTGCCATCAGTGTAGTAGCGGGGGGGCAGGCAGATACGCAGTATTTT. The encoded protein is CAISVVAGGQADTQYF.

V and J are TRBV6-5 and TRBJ1-4, with D possibly being TRBD1 (5 bases). This CDR3 has 14 residues. Trimming removed 2 bases at V and 8 bases at J, with 12 bases between. CDR1 is MNHEY and CDR2 is SVGAGI in the germline V gene. The CDR3 protein is CASSYMAEGEKLFF. The CDR3 DNA follows: TGTGCCAGCAGTTACATGGCCGAGGGGGAAAAACTGTTTTTT.

The V and J genes are TRBV10-3 and TRBJ2-6; no reliable D call. The CDR3 spans 13 residues. The V gene lost 8 bases and the J gene lost 3 bases, with 8 bases spanning the gap. Per germline, CDR1 ENHRY and CDR2 SYGVKD. CDR3 in DNA: TGTGCCATCCAGGCGGATGGGGCCAACGTCCTGACTTTC. Protein sequence: CAIQADGANVLTF.

The J gene is TRBJ2-3, the V gene TRBV5-1; D ambiguous. Germline V gene sequence: CDR1 SGHRS, CDR2 YFSETQ. This CDR3 comprises 17 residues. Trimming stripped 0 bases from V and 0 bases from J, with 14 bases between. The CDR3 nucleotides read TGCGCCAGCAGCTTGGGGTACAGAATGATGAGCACAGATACGCAGTATTTT. Translated: CASSLGYRMMSTDTQYF.

The CDR3 coding sequence is TGTGCCAGTAGTATCACAGGATTCTCTAACTATGGCTACACCTTC. Protein product: CASSITGFSNYGYTF. The rearrangement uses TRBV19 and TRBJ1-2, with TRBD1 as a possible D gene (5 bases). The V gene lost 3 bases and the J gene lost 0 bases, with 11 bases spanning the gap. Germline values: CDR1 LNHDA, CDR2 SQIVND (reference sequence). The CDR3 totals 15 residues.

The chain is built from TRBV28 and TRBJ2-7; D call uncertain. There are 13 residues in the CDR3. The V gene lost 4 bases and the J gene lost 1 base, with 8 bases spanning the gap. Germline V gene data show CDR1 as MDHEN and CDR2 as SYDVKM. The CDR3 DNA sequence: TGTGCCAGCAGTTATTCAGAGTCCTACGAGCAGTACTTC. Translating gives CASSYSESYEQYF.

This clone was detected a few times. CDR3 DNA: TGTGCCAGCCTCAGGACAGCGAATTCCTACGAGCAGTACTTC. Its translation is CASLRTANSYEQYF. This chain links TRBV27 with TRBJ2-7, with TRBD1 as a possible D gene (6 bases). V shed 8 bases and J shed 1 base, with 15 bases lying between them. The CDR3 sequence is 14 residues long. CDR1 and CDR2 from the germline V gene are MNHEY and SMNVEV (reference sequence).

The chain couples TRBV7-2 to TRBJ2-7; perhaps TRBD2 as D (5 bases). Trimming shortened V by 0 bases and J by 3 bases, and 12 bases separated the two germline ends. The CDR3 totals 15 residues. Germline V lookup: CDR1 SGHTA, CDR2 FQGNSA. Written as DNA, the CDR3 is TGTGCCAGCAGCTTAGCAGGACTGCTAGGCTACGAGCAGTACTTC. Translating it yields CASSLAGLLGYEQYF.

This chain joins TRBV21-1 and TRBJ1-1. TRBV21-1 is designated a pseudogene. The CDR3 extends over 14 amino acids. The CDR3 DNA reads as TGTGCCAGCACCCACGGGGGGGAGAACACTGAAGCTTTCTTT. Translation gives CASTHGGENTEAFF.

This chain joins TRBV11-1 and TRBJ1-3; no firm D call. Deletions cut 0 bases from V and 4 bases from J, with 13 bases between. There are 16 residues in the CDR3. In germline, CDR1 is SGHAT, CDR2 FQDESV (reference sequence). The CDR3 sequence is CASSLAGGSSGNTIYF. The CDR3 DNA follows: TGTGCCAGCAGCTTAGCAGGAGGGTCTTCCGGAAACACCATATATTTT.

The J gene is TRBJ1-4, the V gene TRBV18; TRBD1 is a possible D gene (6 bases). This CDR3 contains 17 residues. Per the germline V gene, CDR1 is KGHSH and CDR2 is LQKENI. Trimming pared 2 bases from V and 0 bases from J, leaving 13 bases between. CDR3: CASSPTGTIATNEKLFF. The CDR3 DNA reads as TGTGCCAGCTCACCAACAGGGACCATTGCAACTAATGAAAAACTGTTTTTT.

The chain employs TRBV10-3 and TRBJ2-2, with a weak D call TRBD1 (6 bases). V shed 4 bases and J shed 5 bases, with 17 bases lying between them. This CDR3 is 16 amino acids long. The germline V gene has CDR1 ENHRY and CDR2 SYGVKD. The CDR3 loop is CAISATGPPTTGELFF. The CDR3 DNA sequence: TGTGCCATCAGTGCCACAGGGCCCCCCACGACCGGGGAGCTGTTTTTT.